This T cell receptor (beta chain) originates from a study of radiotherapy plus CTLA-4 blockade in lung cancer. Study-wide context: Of all patients, around 20% responded objectively and 25% to 35% showed disease control.

After removal of 0 bases from V and 3 bases from J, the junction contained 5 bases not matched to a gene. Germline CDR1 and CDR2: MGHRA and YSYEKL. The CDR3 spans 15 residues. General observations from the study: Increased serum interferon-beta after radiation also reportedly predicted response strongly.

Ten or more counts support this clone. Its specificity is unknown. The protocol was immunoSEQ multiplex PCR, while the TCRdb copy is restricted to in-frame clones and leaves out a portion. The data contain about 60,000 clones, 75% to 85% of them singletons. The material was peripheral blood, obtained from a patient treated with radiotherapy plus ipilimumab. This TCR was sampled from a human donor with non-small cell lung cancer who had a partial response to radiotherapy plus ipilimumab. The gene calls are TRBV4-1 and TRBJ2-7, with 7 bases lining up with TRBD1. CDR3 in amino acids: CASSQDRAGGYEQYF. The CDR3 bases are TGCGCCAGCAGCCAAGATCGCGCAGGGGGCTACGAGCAGTACTTC.